The 3 T cell receptor beta chains below come from one sample, sequenced in a study of CD8+ T cells in alopecia areata. Treatment in this sample: oral pan-JAK inhibitor, 5-10 mg twice daily. The authors extracted RNA and reverse transcribed it into cDNA as the sequencing template. Some clones are missing from TCRdb's copy, which holds only in-frame ones; the method was immunoSEQ multiplex PCR. The repertoire consists of some 170,000 clones, with around 58% occurring once and the leading ten covering roughly 17%. The input for sequencing was CD4+ T cells sorted from blood, taken between weeks 55 and 65, from a patient treated with tofacitinib. All receptors derive from a human donor with alopecia areata.

This clone was picked up a small number of times. The chain joins TRBV27 to TRBJ1-2; no clear D gene. The CDR3 length is 13 residues. Germline loops: CDR1 MNHEY, CDR2 SMNVEV (reference sequence). V gave up 2 bases and J gave up 5 bases, with 9 bases separating them. In nucleotides, the CDR3 is TGTGCCAGCAGTTTAAGTGCTACGTATGGCTACACCTTC. This sequence encodes CASSLSATYGYTF.

Only a few counts were recorded for this clone. The V gene is TRBV30, the J gene TRBJ1-2; D perhaps matches TRBD1 (5 bases). CDR1 GTSNPN and CDR2 SVGIG come from the germline V gene (reference sequence). The CDR3 runs 13 residues. Trimming shortened V by 5 bases and J by 8 bases, and 18 bases separated the two germline ends. CDR3 DNA: TGTGCCTGGCGCGGAGTTGGGCGACAGGGCTACACCTTC. As protein: CAWRGVGRQGYTF.

The gene calls are TRBV18 and TRBJ1-1; 8 nucleotides line up with TRBD1. The CDR3 contains 14 residues. The trim removed 6 bases at V and 1 base at J, leaving 4 bases unmatched. The germline CDR1 and CDR2 sequences are KGHSH and LQKENI. The CDR3 here is CASSPTGANTEAFF. CDR3 sequence (DNA): TGTGCCAGCTCCCCGACAGGGGCGAACACTGAAGCTTTCTTT.